This T cell receptor beta chain was retrieved from a study of shared clonotypes between healthy human individuals. Study observations and caveats: Among the subsets, naive ones generally showed larger estimated richness than memory ones.

Investigators spread the genomic DNA of each subset evenly over several immunoSEQ plates. In the authors' methods: Sequence data from immunoSEQ were junction-only and lacked quality scores; consequently, filtering differed. Only in-frame clones appear in the TCRdb table, and some are missing; sequencing was by immunoSEQ multiplex PCR. V and J calls and clone size are copied from that table; D and trimming were computed from the DNA. The sample has about 680,000 clones, roughly nine tenths seen once. Deletions cut 0 bases from V and 1 base from J, with 16 bases between. Germline-derived CDR1 and CDR2 are SGHKS and YYEKEE (reference sequence). The CDR3 is 17 amino acids. Naive-designated CD8 cells lacked CD45RO, were positively enriched for CCR7, and omitted terminally differentiated effector memory CD45RA+ cells. As to this clone: Its antigen is currently unknown.

The sequencing input was naive CD8+ T cells sorted from blood. The clonotype originates from a young man in good health. The J gene is TRBJ1-2, the V gene TRBV5-5, with D possibly matching TRBD1 (5 bases). The CDR3 protein is CASSLGQKMLNNYGYTF. The CDR3 DNA follows: TGTGCCAGCAGCTTGGGACAGAAAATGCTTAATAACTATGGCTACACCTTC.